This T cell receptor beta chain was recovered during a study of blood T cell dynamics during melanoma immunotherapy. The time point denotes: pre-treatment baseline. No patient had earlier systemic cancer treatment, concurrent immunosuppressants, or another active cancer. The CDR3 spans 14 residues. V lost 4 bases and J lost 7, with 17 bases in between. Germline V gene data show CDR1 as SGHTA and CDR2 as FQGNSA. This table comes from immunoSEQ multiplex PCR, and its TCRdb copy is limited to in-frame clones, with some not included. The table lists roughly 5,400 clones, 87% of them singletons, with 2.5% to 3.5% in the top ten.

The clonotype was recovered from a human donor with melanoma. This rearrangement joins TRBV7-2 to TRBJ2-7; D may be TRBD1 or TRBD2 (5 bases each). Material: blood, obtained from a patient treated with checkpoint blockade. CDR3 residues: CASSSKQARGEQYF. The CDR3 nucleotides read TGTGCCAGCAGCTCTAAGCAGGCGAGGGGTGAGCAGTACTTC.